Listed below are T cell receptor beta chains from one sample, sequenced in a study of blood T cell repertoires in COVID-19. Using immunoSEQ multiplex PCR, the repertoire was profiled, and TCRdb retains in-frame clones only, with some absent. Of 180,000 or so clones in the sample, almost 85% were seen once. The sequencing sample was made of PBMCs or T cells enriched from blood (not recorded which). Receptor source: a man between 50 and 59 years old who had recovered from COVID-19. The CDR3 runs from the conserved cysteine through the conserved F or W. D genes are given only for firm matches. Rows may omit the clone size; those that give it use once, few, many or a size class.

V gene,D gene,J gene,clone size,CDR3 protein,CDR3 DNA
TRBV7-8,NA,TRBJ1-5,NA,CASSRGGPGNQPQHF,TGTGCCAGCAGCCGAGGGGGGCCGGGTAATCAGCCCCAGCATTTT
TRBV25-1,NA,TRBJ2-1,NA,CATIFHRVNNEQFF,TGTGCCACCATATTCCACAGGGTAAACAATGAGCAGTTCTTC
TRBV28,NA,TRBJ1-5,NA,CASNVEGWDQPQHF,TGTGCCAGTAACGTGGAGGGGTGGGATCAGCCCCAGCATTTT
TRBV18,NA,TRBJ2-1,NA,CASSPEFDEQFF,TGTGCCAGCTCACCTGAGTTCGATGAGCAGTTCTTC
TRBV5-4,TRBD2,TRBJ2-2,NA,CASSFGTSGVNGELFF,TGTGCCAGCAGCTTTGGGACTAGCGGGGTTAACGGGGAGCTGTTTTTT
TRBV7-2,NA,TRBJ1-1,NA,CASSPRRGQDTEAFF,TGTGCCAGCAGCCCCCGGAGGGGTCAGGACACTGAAGCTTTCTTT
TRBV6-2/TRBV6-3,NA,TRBJ1-1,NA,CASSARGEGWAEAFF,TGTGCCAGCAGTGCCCGGGGGGAAGGGTGGGCTGAAGCTTTCTTT
TRBV24-1,TRBD1,TRBJ2-7,once,CATSGKTGMEYEQYF,TGTGCCACCAGTGGCAAGACAGGGATGGAGTACGAGCAGTACTTC
TRBV28,TRBD1,TRBJ1-3,NA,CASSPRDRVIRNTIYF,TGTGCCAGCAGTCCCCGGGACAGGGTTATTAGAAACACCATATATTTT
TRBV12-3/TRBV12-4,NA,TRBJ2-3,NA,CASSSHAADTQYF,TGTGCCAGCAGTTCCCACGCCGCGGATACGCAGTATTTT
TRBV5-1,TRBD2,TRBJ2-2,NA,CASSLVGTITGELFF,TGCGCCAGCAGCTTGGTCGGGACTATCACCGGGGAGCTGTTTTTT
TRBV10-2,NA,TRBJ2-7,NA,CASSEPRADLEQYF,TGCGCCAGCAGTGAGCCCAGGGCCGACCTCGAGCAGTACTTC
TRBV18,NA,TRBJ1-1,NA,CASSSPQHTEAFF,TGTGCCAGCTCAAGCCCCCAACACACTGAAGCTTTCTTT
TRBV10-3,TRBD2,TRBJ2-5,NA,CAISKGTSGQETQYF,TGTGCCATCAGTAAGGGGACTAGCGGACAAGAGACCCAGTACTTC
TRBV27,TRBD1,TRBJ1-2,few,CASSLTGVGGYGYTF,TGTGCCAGCAGTCTGACAGGGGTAGGGGGTTATGGCTACACCTTC
TRBV7-8,TRBD1,TRBJ1-2,NA,CASSFSPTGNYGYTF,TGTGCCAGCAGCTTTTCTCCGACAGGGAACTATGGCTACACCTTC
TRBV18,TRBD1,TRBJ2-5,NA,CASSHSTGQETQYF,TGTGCCAGCTCACATTCGACAGGGCAAGAGACCCAGTACTTC
TRBV24-1,NA,TRBJ2-1,NA,CATSDPLGGIVNEQFF,TGTGCCACCAGTGACCCGCTTGGGGGGATCGTCAATGAGCAGTTCTTC
TRBV12-3/TRBV12-4,NA,TRBJ1-2,NA,CASGDFNYGYTF,TGTGCCAGCGGTGACTTTAACTATGGCTACACCTTC
TRBV29-1,TRBD2,TRBJ2-7,NA,CSTLAGGGNEQYF,TGCAGCACTTTAGCGGGAGGAGGCAACGAGCAGTACTTC
TRBV19,TRBD1,TRBJ1-5,few,CASSISGGAGGNQPQHF,TGTGCCAGTAGTATCTCAGGGGGCGCGGGGGGCAATCAGCCCCAGCATTTT
TRBV6-4,TRBD2,TRBJ2-1,NA,CASSGTSGGHNEQFF,TGTGCCAGCAGTGGGACTAGCGGGGGACACAATGAGCAGTTCTTC
TRBV24-1,TRBD2,TRBJ2-2,NA,CATMETSGSHTGELFF,TGTGCCACCATGGAGACTAGCGGGAGTCACACCGGGGAGCTGTTTTTT
TRBV5-1,TRBD1,TRBJ1-1,NA,CASSKTGALNTEAFF,TGCGCCAGCAGCAAGACAGGGGCTCTGAACACTGAAGCTTTCTTT
TRBV28,NA,TRBJ1-2,NA,CASSLFAEGYTF,TGTGCCAGCAGTTTATTCGCAGAAGGCTACACCTTC
TRBV10-3,TRBD2,TRBJ2-7,NA,CAIGELRRGGRDEQYF,TGTGCCATCGGGGAGCTTCGGCGGGGGGGCCGGGACGAGCAGTACTTC
TRBV3-1/TRBV3-2,NA,TRBJ2-3,NA,CASSQGLGTDTQYF,TGTGCCAGCAGCCAGGGGCTGGGCACAGATACGCAGTATTTT
TRBV5-6,NA,TRBJ2-2,once,CASSLDILNTGELFF,TGTGCCAGCAGCTTGGACATTCTGAACACCGGGGAGCTGTTTTTT
TRBV10-1,NA,TRBJ2-1,NA,CASSESGAEQFF,TGCGCCAGCAGTGAGTCTGGGGCCGAGCAGTTCTTC
TRBV6-5,NA,TRBJ2-7,NA,CASRLAYEQYF,TGTGCCAGCCGACTCGCCTACGAGCAGTACTTC
TRBV4-2,TRBD2,TRBJ2-5,NA,CASSQASGQETQYF,TGTGCCAGCAGCCAGGCTAGCGGCCAAGAGACCCAGTACTTC
TRBV9,TRBD1,TRBJ2-7,NA,CASSAGDRAPEQYF,TGTGCCAGCAGCGCCGGGGACAGGGCCCCCGAGCAGTACTTC